This is a list of T cell receptor beta chains from one sample in a study of shared clonotypes between healthy human individuals. The method was immunoSEQ multiplex PCR; TCRdb's version includes in-frame clones alone and lacks a portion of them. The sample lists about 2,200,000 clones, just over 90% occurring once. The sequencing input was naive CD8+ T cells from PBMCs. The receptors were gathered from a man aged 18 to 35 in good health. Some clones in this sample may be carry-over from other donors' samples. CDR3s include the opening cysteine and the closing phenylalanine or tryptophan. The D gene is left open where the match is weak. Size values are once, few and many counts, or a class for expanded clones, and some rows have none.

TRBV7-9	-	17	TRBJ1-2	-	CASSVRGGGKLGYGYTF	TGTGCCAGCAGCGTTAGAGGTGGGGGGAAATTGGGCTATGGCTACACCTTC
TRBV19	-	16	TRBJ1-1	-	CASSIVGAGGYTEAFF	TGTGCCAGTAGTATTGTGGGGGCCGGCGGGTACACTGAAGCTTTCTTT
TRBV7-8	-	13	TRBJ2-1	-	CASSLPPSNEQFF	TGTGCCAGCAGCTTACCACCTAGCAATGAGCAGTTCTTC
TRBV11-2	-	15	TRBJ2-1	-	CASSFSGGTYNEQFF	TGTGCCAGCAGCTTCTCTGGCGGGACTTACAATGAGCAGTTCTTC
TRBV9	TRBD2	15	TRBJ2-7	once	CASSVGGTSSYEQYF	TGTGCCAGCAGCGTAGGGGGGACTAGCTCCTACGAGCAGTACTTC
TRBV19	TRBD1	16	TRBJ2-5	-	CASSPLRGQGRETQYF	TGTGCCAGTAGTCCGCTCCGGGGACAGGGGAGAGAGACCCAGTACTTC
TRBV5-4	-	15	TRBJ2-1	-	CASSPDYPTGNEQFF	TGTGCCAGCAGCCCCGACTACCCCACCGGCAATGAGCAGTTCTTC
TRBV19	-	13	TRBJ2-1	once	CASSIGSYNEQFF	TGTGCCAGTAGTATCGGCTCATACAATGAGCAGTTCTTC
TRBV7-9	-	15	TRBJ2-1	-	CASSHQGSSYNEQFF	TGTGCCAGCAGCCACCAGGGGAGCTCCTACAATGAGCAGTTCTTC
TRBV5-1	TRBD2	15	TRBJ2-2	few	CASSLTSGRTGELFF	TGCGCCAGCAGCCTGACTAGCGGGAGAACGGGGGAGCTGTTTTTT
TRBV27	TRBD1	14	TRBJ2-2	-	CASSGTAYTGELFF	TGTGCCAGCAGCGGGACAGCCTACACCGGGGAGCTGTTTTTT
TRBV2	TRBD1	16	TRBJ1-5	few	CASSEYSGQGGQPQHF	TGTGCCAGCAGTGAATACTCAGGACAGGGAGGCCAGCCCCAGCATTTT
TRBV27	-	13	TRBJ2-7	-	CASLGQSSYEQYF	TGTGCCAGCCTCGGACAGAGCTCCTACGAGCAGTACTTC
TRBV28	-	15	TRBJ2-7	-	CASTPLETMTYEQYF	TGTGCCAGCACCCCCCTCGAGACTATGACCTACGAGCAGTACTTC
TRBV6-1	-	15	TRBJ1-2	-	CASPPAYRGIYGYTF	TGTGCCAGTCCCCCAGCTTATCGGGGAATCTATGGCTACACCTTC
TRBV5-1	TRBD1	15	TRBJ1-1	-	CASSLEQGMNTEAFF	TGCGCCAGCAGCTTGGAACAGGGGATGAACACTGAAGCTTTCTTT
TRBV27	-	13	TRBJ1-2	-	CASSPRVLDGYTF	TGTGCCAGCAGTCCGAGGGTATTAGATGGCTACACCTTC
TRBV27	TRBD1	15	TRBJ1-4	-	CASSLYRGVGEKLFF	TGTGCCAGCAGTTTATACAGGGGGGTAGGTGAAAAACTGTTTTTT
TRBV11-3	TRBD1	16	TRBJ2-2	-	CASSLPGGVYTGELFF	TGTGCCAGCAGCTTGCCAGGGGGAGTTTACACCGGGGAGCTGTTTTTT
TRBV28	-	13	TRBJ1-1	-	CASSWTAGAEAFF	TGTGCCAGCAGTTGGACCGCGGGCGCTGAAGCTTTCTTT
TRBV27	-	13	TRBJ2-7	-	CASSLSRLNEQYF	TGTGCCAGCAGTTTATCCAGACTTAACGAGCAGTACTTC
TRBV13	-	13	TRBJ2-2	-	CASSSLNTGELFF	TGTGCCAGCAGCTCACTTAACACCGGGGAGCTGTTTTTT
TRBV27	TRBD2	13	TRBJ2-7	-	CASRPSGTYEQYF	TGTGCCAGCAGGCCTAGCGGGACGTACGAGCAGTACTTC
TRBV15	-	14	TRBJ1-1	-	CATSQGGENTEAFF	TGTGCCACCAGCCAAGGGGGGGAGAACACTGAAGCTTTCTTT
TRBV5-6	-	15	TRBJ2-1	-	CASVPGGRGGNEQFF	TGTGCCAGCGTCCCTGGGGGCAGGGGAGGCAATGAGCAGTTCTTC
TRBV5-1	TRBD1	15	TRBJ1-2	-	CASSSGQGAEYGYTF	TGCGCCAGCAGCTCCGGACAGGGGGCAGAATATGGCTACACCTTC
TRBV19	TRBD1	13	TRBJ2-3	-	CASGQVYTDTQYF	TGTGCCAGTGGACAGGTCTATACAGATACGCAGTATTTT
TRBV11-2	-	15	TRBJ1-2	-	CASSLDAGSAYGYTF	TGTGCCAGCAGCTTAGATGCTGGGTCGGCCTATGGCTACACCTTC
TRBV7-9	TRBD2	15	TRBJ2-7	-	CASSQTSGSSYEQYF	TGTGCCAGCAGCCAAACTAGCGGCTCTTCCTACGAGCAGTACTTC
TRBV5-1	TRBD1	15	TRBJ2-2	-	CASSAGTGVTGELFF	TGCGCCAGCAGCGCAGGGACAGGGGTGACCGGGGAGCTGTTTTTT
TRBV14	TRBD2	15	TRBJ2-1	-	CASSQVGLANNEQFF	TGTGCCAGCAGCCAAGTGGGACTAGCCAACAATGAGCAGTTCTTC
TRBV27	-	13	TRBJ1-1	-	CASSLSAVGEAFF	TGTGCCAGCAGTTTATCCGCCGTAGGGGAAGCTTTCTTT
TRBV4-2	TRBD2	20	TRBJ2-2	-	CASSRVGPLAGASNTGELFF	TGTGCCAGCAGCCGGGTCGGGCCACTAGCGGGAGCATCGAACACCGGGGAGCTGTTTTTT
TRBV10-1	-	14	TRBJ1-4	-	CASSERRGSEKLFF	TGCGCCAGCAGTGAGCGGAGGGGCAGCGAAAAACTGTTTTTT
TRBV6-1	-	15	TRBJ2-7	-	CASSEVDRTTYEQYF	TGTGCCAGCAGTGAAGTCGACAGGACTACCTACGAGCAGTACTTC
TRBV11-2	TRBD2	14	TRBJ2-1	-	CASSGGLAGSSQFF	TGTGCCAGCAGCGGAGGACTAGCGGGTAGTTCACAGTTCTTC
TRBV6-1	TRBD1	15	TRBJ1-6	-	CASSRGQYNNSPLHF	TGTGCCAGCAGTCGGGGACAGTATAATAATTCACCCCTCCACTTT
TRBV29-1	-	14	TRBJ2-1	-	CSVRPGLGYNEQFF	TGCAGCGTGCGCCCAGGCCTAGGCTACAATGAGCAGTTCTTC
TRBV27	TRBD1	15	TRBJ1-1	-	CASSLARGLNTEAFF	TGTGCCAGCAGTTTAGCCAGGGGGTTGAACACTGAAGCTTTCTTT
TRBV4-1	-	15	TRBJ2-1	once	CASSQVGDGLSGQFF	TGCGCCAGCAGCCAAGTCGGGGACGGTCTATCGGGGCAGTTCTTC
TRBV29-1	TRBD2	15	TRBJ2-7	-	CSVEGTGTSSYEQYF	TGCAGCGTTGAAGGTACCGGGACTAGCTCCTACGAGCAGTACTTC
TRBV12-5	-	17	TRBJ2-2	-	CASGLAAPTGIIGELFF	TGTGCTAGTGGTTTGGCGGCCCCAACGGGTATCATCGGGGAGCTGTTTTTT
TRBV9	-	16	TRBJ2-1	-	CASSARLRGRDNEQFF	TGTGCCAGCAGCGCCCGGTTGAGGGGTCGGGATAATGAGCAGTTCTTC